These T cell receptor beta chains were read from a single sample in a study of blood T cells in healthy people across ages. TCRdb called the 5' RACE reads again in MiXCR, with one record for every CDR3 protein. The sample contains around 1,500,000 distinct CDR3 sequences, 42% of which appear only once. Material for sequencing was blood. All receptors come from a young woman in good health. Each CDR3 is given with its conserved first and last residue. D genes are given only for firm matches. The size entry is marked missing in some rows and otherwise reads once, few, many or a size class.

cdr3_length,d_call,j_call,v_call,clone_size,cdr3_aa,cdr3_nt
13,NA,TRBJ1-5,TRBV19,NA,CASSIAENQPQHF,TGTGCCAGTAGTATCGCAGAAAATCAGCCCCAGCATTTT
18,TRBD2,TRBJ2-3,TRBV20-1,NA,CSARSPGTSGRPPDTQYF,TGCAGTGCTAGGAGTCCCGGGACTAGCGGGAGGCCCCCAGATACGCAGTATTTT
14,NA,TRBJ1-6,TRBV10-3,NA,CAIRAQGAHSPLHF,TGTGCCATCAGAGCACAGGGAGCTCATTCACCCCTCCACTTT
14,TRBD2,TRBJ2-7,TRBV7-2,NA,CASSVAGVGYEQYF,TGTGCCAGCAGTGTAGCGGGAGTTGGATACGAGCAGTACTTC
15,NA,TRBJ2-1,TRBV6-6,NA,CASSGPPNGGNEQFF,TGTGCCAGCAGTGGCCCACCGAATGGGGGAAATGAGCAGTTCTTC
15,TRBD1,TRBJ2-1,TRBV5-1,NA,CASSFPGQVTNEQFF,TGCGCCAGCAGCTTTCCGGGACAGGTTACGAATGAGCAGTTCTTC
16,TRBD1,TRBJ2-1,TRBV15,NA,CATSRDAGGVYNEQFF,TGTGCCACCAGCAGAGATGCAGGGGGCGTCTACAATGAGCAGTTCTTC
16,NA,TRBJ2-1,TRBV7-9,NA,CASSLVPGVSYNEQFF,TGTGCCAGCAGCTTAGTTCCGGGGGTATCCTACAATGAGCAGTTCTTC
16,NA,TRBJ2-7,TRBV5-1,few,CASSLGAAQSSYEQYF,TGCGCCAGCAGCTTGGGGGCGGCACAATCATCCTACGAGCAGTACTTC
12,NA,TRBJ1-2,TRBV29-1,NA,CSSWGGSGGYTF,TGCAGCTCCTGGGGGGGAAGCGGCGGCTACACCTTC
19,TRBD2,TRBJ2-6,TRBV4-1,NA,CVSSQTPLAGGSGANVLTF,TGCGTCAGCAGCCAAACCCCACTAGCGGGAGGGTCTGGGGCCAACGTCCTGACTTTC
15,TRBD2,TRBJ2-3,TRBV20-1,NA,CSARDFRLAGDTQYF,TGCAGTGCTAGAGATTTTCGACTAGCAGGAGATACGCAGTATTTT
16,NA,TRBJ2-1,TRBV3-1,NA,CASSQVPGSGYNEQFF,TGTGCCAGCAGCCAAGTTCCGGGATCAGGCTACAATGAGCAGTTCTTC
15,NA,TRBJ1-5,TRBV27,NA,CASSSLEASNQPQHF,TGTGCCAGCAGTTCCCTCGAAGCTAGCAATCAGCCCCAGCATTTT